These T cell receptor beta chains were read from a single sample in a study of cytomegalovirus exposure and HLA in healthy donors. TCRdb keeps only in-frame clones here, not all; method: immunoSEQ multiplex PCR. The repertoire includes more than 140,000 clones, approximately 78% of them detected once, and about 3.2% sits in the top ten. Sequenced sample: PBMCs. These receptors were taken from a man younger than 30 in good health and CMV-seropositive. The CDR3 runs from the conserved cysteine through the conserved F or W. Fields, in order: V gene, J gene, clone size, D gene, CDR3 protein, CDR3 DNA. A D gene is named only where the DNA matches it firmly. Expanded clones get a size class; other rows say once, few or many, or leave the size out.

>TRBV6-5|TRBJ2-5|once|TRBD2
CASSYSGTSGQETQYF
TGTGCCAGCAGTTACTCCGGGACTAGCGGCCAAGAGACCCAGTACTTC
>TRBV27|TRBJ1-1|-|-
CASSLQGSKTEAFF
TGTGCCAGCAGCCTCCAGGGTTCTAAGACTGAAGCTTTCTTT
>TRBV29-1|TRBJ2-7|once|TRBD1
CSVEGGVSSYEQYF
TGCAGCGTGGAAGGGGGCGTGAGCTCCTACGAGCAGTACTTC
>TRBV28|TRBJ1-5|-|-
CASTPGQFNQPQHF
TGTGCCAGCACCCCAGGACAGTTCAATCAGCCCCAGCATTTT
>TRBV28|TRBJ2-3|-|-
CASSLSWLSSTDTQYF
TGTGCCAGCAGTTTATCATGGCTGTCTAGCACAGATACGCAGTATTTT
>TRBV19|TRBJ1-5|-|-
CASSPSTGTTQPQHF
TGTGCCAGTAGTCCATCTACAGGGACGACCCAGCCCCAGCATTTT
>TRBV27|TRBJ2-7|-|-
CASLLYEQYF
TGTGCCAGTCTCCTCTACGAGCAGTACTTC
>TRBV10-1|TRBJ2-1|once|TRBD1
CASSERRDRGLYNEQFF
TGCGCCAGCAGTGAGAGAAGGGACAGGGGGCTCTACAATGAGCAGTTCTTC
>TRBV19|TRBJ2-2|-|-
CASNIGTGELFF
TGTGCCAGTAACATTGGCACCGGGGAGCTGTTTTTT
>TRBV29-1|TRBJ1-2|-|TRBD1
CSVEDRDRGLFNYGYTF
TGCAGCGTTGAAGATCGGGACAGGGGGCTCTTTAACTATGGCTACACCTTC
>TRBV28|TRBJ1-2|-|-
CAISSNYGYTF
TGTGCAATTAGTTCTAACTATGGCTACACCTTC
>TRBV4-1|TRBJ1-1|-|-
CASSQDRWDGGDTEAFF
TGCGCCAGCAGCCAAGATCGGTGGGACGGGGGTGACACTGAAGCTTTCTTT
>TRBV19|TRBJ2-7|few|-
CASSTTGWIYEQYF
TGTGCCAGTAGTACGACAGGATGGATCTACGAGCAGTACTTC
>TRBV15|TRBJ1-5|-|-
CATSRDRRVGSNQPQHF
TGTGCCACCAGCAGAGATCGGAGGGTGGGGAGCAATCAGCCCCAGCATTTT
>TRBV25-1|TRBJ1-5|-|TRBD1
CASSGGQGFGDCHQPQHF
TGTGCCAGCAGTGGGGGACAGGGGTTTGGGGATTGCCATCAGCCCCAGCATTTT
>TRBV30|TRBJ1-1|-|TRBD1
CAWNQGAFHTEAFF
TGTGCCTGGAATCAGGGGGCGTTTCACACTGAAGCTTTCTTT
>TRBV4-2|TRBJ2-1|-|TRBD2
CASSQQLAGAYNEQFF
TGTGCCAGCAGCCAACAGCTAGCGGGGGCCTACAATGAGCAGTTCTTC
>TRBV9|TRBJ2-1|-|-
CASSVGGSSLEQFF
TGTGCCAGCAGCGTAGGCGGGTCTAGTCTCGAGCAGTTCTTC
>TRBV5-4|TRBJ1-1|-|-
CASSPGGAGGTEAFF
TGTGCCAGCAGCCCGGGGGGGGCCGGGGGCACTGAAGCTTTCTTT
>TRBV7-9|TRBJ1-1|-|TRBD1
CASSRGQQTGEAFF
TGTGCCAGCAGCCGGGGACAGCAAACAGGTGAAGCTTTCTTT
>TRBV6-5|TRBJ1-2|-|TRBD1
CASRSDRLAYGYTF
TGTGCCAGCAGGTCGGACAGGCTCGCCTATGGCTACACCTTC
>TRBV7-9|TRBJ1-1|once|-
CASSSTLSIWTEAFF
TGTGCCAGCAGCTCCACCTTATCTATTTGGACTGAAGCTTTCTTT
>TRBV5-5|TRBJ1-3|few|-
CASSLYGDSGNTIYF
TGTGCCAGCAGCTTGTACGGTGACTCTGGAAACACCATATATTTT
>TRBV27|TRBJ2-1|few|TRBD2
CASSPLAGVYNEQFF
TGTGCCAGCAGTCCCCTAGCGGGAGTATACAATGAGCAGTTCTTC
>TRBV28|TRBJ2-7|-|-
CASRNREPYEQYF
TGTGCCAGCAGAAACAGGGAGCCCTACGAGCAGTACTTC
>TRBV5-6|TRBJ1-5|-|TRBD1
CASSYGTGASNQPQHF
TGTGCCAGCAGCTACGGGACAGGGGCTAGCAATCAGCCCCAGCATTTT